This T cell receptor (beta chain) was profiled in a study of T-cell reconstitution after alpha-beta-depleted transplantation in children. Study outcomes and limitations: For some patients, TCRbeta diversity was high at day 60 because of recipient T cells and thymic progenitors that survived. By one year post-transplant, T-cell counts and diversity largely arose from T cells that were newly produced. It was reported that alpha-beta T cells came from several hundred expanded graft clones (about two months after transplant).

The sample holds a few counts of this clonotype. What it recognizes is unknown. As it was prepared, the TCRbeta library received unique molecular identifiers. TCRdb independently ran MiXCR on the PCR reads; one entry per CDR3 protein. The sample yields about 210,000 distinct CDR3 sequences, approximately 17% seen once. The CDR3 totals 16 residues. The germline gives CDR1 SGHVS, CDR2 FQNEAQ. V was shortened by 1 base and J by 4 bases, with 14 bases between the two germline ends. The sample in question was PBMCs, mostly from graft donor cells, obtained 360 days after TCRalphabeta/CD19-depleted stem cell transplant. V and J are TRBV7-8 and TRBJ2-4, with D tentatively TRBD2 (5 bases). The sequence was obtained from a male patient between 2 and 10 years old who had a stem cell transplant for acute lymphoblastic leukemia, so the T cells may come from the graft donor. CDR3: CASSLVSGRGKNIQYF. The CDR3 bases are TGTGCCAGCAGCTTAGTGTCCGGGCGCGGGAAAAACATTCAGTACTTC.